This TCR beta chain comes out of a study of blood T cell repertoires in COVID-19. Background on the study: Donors in the United States, Italy and Spain gave samples during acute or convalescent COVID-19.

Source study methods: Amplification with reference gene primers provided the estimates of nucleated cell counts. Some clones are missing from TCRdb's copy, which holds only in-frame ones; the method was immunoSEQ multiplex PCR. That table furnishes V, J and clone size, whereas the DNA furnished D and trimming. This table has about 100,000 clones, 85% to 90% appearing once. Germline V lookup: CDR1 SEHNR, CDR2 FQNEAQ (reference sequence). Trimming left V 5 bases short and J 8 bases short, with 18 bases between. This CDR3 is 14 amino acids long. The clonotype originates from a human donor in a cohort sampled during active COVID-19. The rearrangement joins TRBV7-9 to TRBJ1-2; tentatively, D is TRBD1 (6 bases). The sequenced material came from peripheral blood. The CDR3 spells CASSERQGSLGYTF. As DNA, the CDR3 is TGTGCCAGCAGCGAGAGGCAGGGGAGTTTGGGCTACACCTTC.